One and the same sample provided the 7 T cell receptor beta chains below, sequenced in a study of T cell clones after liver transplantation. Assay used: immunoSEQ multiplex PCR; TCRdb lists only in-frame clones, some missing. This repertoire shows about 74,000 clones, roughly 80% found once; its top ten account for 0.6%. This specimen consisted of CD4+ T cells from blood, obtained before liver transplant. The receptors derive from a human donor who received a liver transplant.

J is TRBJ2-7 and V is TRBV5-1; unclear D gene. This CDR3 has 14 residues. Trimming cost V 3 bases and J 6 bases, with 16 bases left between them. Germline-derived CDR1 and CDR2 are SGHRS and YFSETQ. The CDR3 spells CASSSPFRSSEQYF. The DNA of the CDR3 is TGCGCCAGCAGCTCCCCGTTTAGGTCGAGCGAGCAGTACTTC.

V and J are TRBV11-2 and TRBJ2-7; 8 nucleotides line up with TRBD2. The CDR3 contains 16 residues. CDR1 is SGHAT and CDR2 is FQNNGV in the germline V gene. Trimming removed 4 bases from V and 2 bases from J; junction bases left unmatched: 10. The CDR3 is CASSSGWRREAYEQYF. CDR3 nucleotide sequence: TGTGCCAGCAGCTCCGGTTGGCGGCGGGAGGCCTACGAGCAGTACTTC.

The rearrangement uses TRBV28 and TRBJ1-4, with 8 bases lining up with TRBD1. From germline, CDR1 is MDHEN and CDR2 SYDVKM. After removal of 5 bases from V and 10 bases from J, the junction contained 9 bases not matched to a gene. The CDR3 has 14 amino acids. The CDR3 DNA sequence: TGTGCCAGCAGTACGGACGGGACAGGCGGAAAACTGTTTTTT. It encodes CASSTDGTGGKLFF. Drawing the rest from reference TRBV28 and TRBJ1-4, the complete variable domain is DVKVTQSSRYLVKRTGEKVFLECVQDMDHENMFWYRQDPGLGLRLIYFSYDVKMKEKGDIPEGYSVSREKKERFSLILESASTNQTSMYLCASSTDGTGGKLFFGSGTQLSVL.

The V call is TRBV6-6, the J call TRBJ2-3, with 10 bases fitting TRBD2. The CDR3 has 15 residues. V gave up 4 bases and J gave up 4 bases; unmatched junction bases: 5. Germline V gene sequence: CDR1 MNHNY, CDR2 SVGAGI (reference sequence). The CDR3 reads CASSFRTSGADTQYF. As DNA, the CDR3 is TGTGCCAGCAGTTTTCGGACTAGCGGCGCAGATACGCAGTATTTT.

The chain employs TRBV19 and TRBJ2-5; TRBD2 matches at 9 bases. The CDR3 is 15 amino acids. Germline assignment: CDR1 LNHDA and CDR2 SQIVND (reference sequence). With 3 bases clipped from V and 5 bases from J, the junction kept 7 bases outside the gene matches. The CDR3 spells CASSMRGLAQETQYF. Here the CDR3 DNA reads TGTGCCAGTAGTATGCGGGGACTAGCCCAGGAGACCCAGTACTTC.

In DNA, the CDR3 is TGTGCCAGCTTACCACAGGGGAGCTTCGAGACCCAGTACTTC. It specifies CASLPQGSFETQYF. The rearrangement joins TRBV6-1 to TRBJ2-5; 7 nucleotides line up with TRBD1. J gave up 5 bases and V 8 bases, and 11 bases lay outside the gene matches. Germline V gives CDR1 MNHNS, CDR2 SASEGT. CDR3 length: 14 residues.

This chain connects TRBV10-3 to TRBJ2-7, with D possibly matching TRBD2 (6 bases). The CDR3 has 12 residues. Trimming removed 5 bases from V and 6 bases from J, with 11 bases in between. Per the germline V gene, CDR1 is ENHRY and CDR2 is SYGVKD. The CDR3 sequence is CAISSTGAEQYF. Written as DNA, the CDR3 is TGTGCCATCAGTTCCACGGGAGCCGAGCAGTACTTC.